This T cell receptor (beta chain) was documented in a study of T-cell memory formation after mild COVID-19 listed by TCRdb under 2021. Study-level background: TCR sequence clusters from the two donors were largely donor specific. In two donors, T-cell clones that expanded and contracted after mild COVID-19 were followed by sequencing TCRalpha and TCRbeta repertoires longitudinally. The cohort comprised two young, previously healthy adult volunteers, one female and one male. The investigation overall reported the following: Contracting CD4+ clones appeared mostly in the CM and EM memory subsets, whereas CD8+ clones were enriched in EMRA. Clones that contracted from day 15 to 85 showed balanced CD4/CD8 phenotypes, whereas a second wave of clones that expanded from day 15 to 37 leaned towards CD4+. Some responding clones were detected in pre-infection memory, which suggested that pre-existing cross-reactive memory T cells had joined the SARS-CoV-2 response. The study covered only two mild cases, and larger cohorts including severe cases with pre-infection samples were considered necessary. The second-wave clones that peaked on day 37 were not confirmed to be SARS-CoV-2 specific.

This clonotype was detected only a few times. No antigen is known for it. Nothing much larger sits one base from this clone, and base qualities are not available. TCRdb names Illumina NovaSeq 6000 as the instrument used. TCRalpha and TCRbeta cDNA libraries were built by 5'RACE with constant-segment primers, adding sample barcodes and unique molecular identifiers. RNA was extracted from every sample with Trizol reagent. Libraries were amplified in two PCR steps, with a second sample barcode and Illumina TruSeq adapters added in the second step. Libraries were sequenced on an Illumina NovaSeq with 2 x 150 bp paired-end reads. For the original study's pipeline: Demultiplexing of reads and collapsing into UMI-guided consensus sequences were performed with migec v1.2.7. Using mixcr v2.1.11, UMI consensuses were aligned to TRA and TRB V and J templates and then assembled into clonotypes. A clonotype was counted as expanded or contracted only when both edgeR and NoisET called the clonotype significant, with the noise models trained on biological replicates. For edgeR calls, the thresholds were a false discovery rate-adjusted p below 0.01 and a log2 fold-change of 1. As an exploratory analysis of dynamics, max-normalized trajectories of the 1000 most abundant clonotypes were examined with PCA combined with hierarchical clustering. Each responding clone was given a CD4 or CD8 phenotype based on the CD4+ and CD8+ repertoires, which had been sequenced separately. TCRdb reprocessing: public reads trimmed at Q25 with fastp, clones called with MiXCR, in-frame beta chains kept. All rows with the same CDR3 protein become a single entry with the most common DNA and genes. The V and J calls reflect TCRdb's pipeline rather than the authors' work. The sample data list hundreds of thousands of distinct CDR3 sequences, and 18% of these were observed just once. The ten largest make up 10% to 15% of the sample.

Ficoll-Paque density gradient centrifugation was used to isolate PBMCs. Sequencing was performed on PBMCs or a T cell subset sorted from them (not recorded which). This TCR derives from an adult woman who had mild COVID-19 (a few samples of this study predate the infection). The sample titles of this study are shuffled in the database, so cell type and time point are left out; the donor was told from shared clones.

This receptor has the CDR3 CASFPRGQITGELFF. The nucleotide sequence is TGTGCCAGCTTTCCCCGGGGGCAGATCACCGGGGAGCTGTTTTTT. In this chain, TRBV12-3 or TRBV12-4 is recombined with TRBJ2-2; the D element could tentatively be TRBD1 or TRBD2, as 6 bases agree for each. V was cut back by 8 bases and J by 4 bases, leaving a gap of 17 bases between them. From its cysteine to its phenylalanine, the CDR3 spans 15 amino acids. Only the CDR3 region is kept as DNA, spanning 45 bases read in frame from base 1.